This T cell receptor (beta chain) derives from a study of shared clonotypes between healthy human individuals. Findings and caveats of the study: Rarefaction showed that sequencing of sorted subsets was incomplete (despite large depth).

For this clone: The antigen is unknown.

This table comes from immunoSEQ multiplex PCR, and its TCRdb copy is limited to in-frame clones, with some not included. The data show about 330,000 clones, with 74% seen just once and about 9.4% held by the top ten. Negatively enriched CD4+ T cells were divided by CD45RA into naive and memory. Looked up from germline, CDR1 is LNHNV and CDR2 is YYDKDF (reference sequence). The CDR3 has 11 amino acids. Trimming removed 3 bases at V and 8 bases at J, with 5 bases between. Sequencing was carried out using memory CD4+ T cells sorted from blood. The subset: CD45RA-negative fraction. This TCR was sampled from a man aged 25 to 40 in good health. The chain carries TRBV15 and TRBJ2-1, with D unclear. CDR3 protein: CATSSRYEQFF. CDR3 in DNA: TGTGCCACCAGCAGTAGGTATGAGCAGTTCTTC.